The sequence of this T cell receptor (beta chain) was determined in a study of cytomegalovirus exposure and HLA in healthy donors. Study-level points and caveats: Within an earlier analysis, most TCR beta V segments proved productive either about 90% or about 30% of the time.

V was clipped by 1 base and J by 4 bases, with 14 bases between them. This CDR3 is 15 amino acids long. Germline V CDR1 and CDR2: MNHEY, SMNVEV (reference sequence). As concerns this clone: The antigen remains unidentified.

The PCR was carried out with 60 Vbeta primers and 13 Jbeta primers. Sequenced by immunoSEQ multiplex PCR; TCRdb stores in-frame clones only, minus some. The sample gives some 99,000 clones, about 74% of which show up once; about 1.7% is in the top ten. Material for sequencing was PBMCs. The TCR sequence derives from a male donor in good health and CMV-seronegative. The chain uses TRBV27 and TRBJ2-7, with D possibly TRBD2 on 5 matching bases. The CDR3 DNA is TGTGCCAGCAGTTTATTTGACTCCCCGGGGTACGAGCAGTACTTC. Its translation: CASSLFDSPGYEQYF.